Shown below are 28 T cell receptor beta chains from a single sample sequenced in a study of blood T cell repertoires in COVID-19. Sequencing used immunoSEQ multiplex PCR; TCRdb keeps in-frame clones, though not all of them. In the table there are 140,000 or so clones, around 82% of which are singletons. Sequences were obtained from peripheral blood. Receptors originate from a man aged 55-75 years with acute or convalescent COVID-19.

Only a few counts were recorded for this clone. The chain joins TRBV12-3 or TRBV12-4 to TRBJ1-5; possible D gene TRBD1, 5 bases. This CDR3 has 13 amino acids. V was clipped by 6 bases and J by 6 bases, with 12 bases between them. In nucleotides, the CDR3 is TGTGCCAGCAGCTCCGGGGGGAGTCAGCCCCAGCATTTT. Protein sequence: CASSSGGSQPQHF.

The V gene is TRBV28, the J gene TRBJ2-3; no firm D call. The CDR3 extends over 14 amino acids. Per germline, CDR1 MDHEN and CDR2 SYDVKM. V was cut by 3 bases and J by 5 bases, with 12 bases left in between. The CDR3 region has the DNA TGTGCCAGCAGTTTTCCTTCCTTACTAGATACGCAGTATTTT. Translating it yields CASSFPSLLDTQYF.

In this sample, this clone turned up once. This chain uses TRBV23-1 with TRBJ2-1; a weak D match, TRBD2 (6 bases). TRBV23-1 is designated an ORF whose function remains uncertain. Trimming pared 0 bases from V and 1 base from J, leaving 13 bases between. The CDR3 is 17 residues long. In DNA, the CDR3 is TGCGCCAGCAGTCAATCCGTCCGCGGGGCTTCCTACAATGAGCAGTTCTTC. Encoded protein: CASSQSVRGASYNEQFF.

The chain is built from TRBV2 and TRBJ1-2, with unresolved D. This CDR3 is built from 12 residues. CDR1 SNHLY and CDR2 FYNNEI come from the germline V gene. V was trimmed by 4 bases and J by 3 bases, leaving 6 bases between them. The CDR3 region is CASSVMYYGYTF. In DNA form, the CDR3 reads TGTGCCAGCAGTGTCATGTACTATGGCTACACCTTC.

The J gene is TRBJ1-1, the V gene TRBV19; D remains ambiguous. The CDR3 totals 12 residues. V was pared by 8 bases and J by 4 bases, with 11 bases between. The germline CDR1 and CDR2 sequences are LNHDA and SQIVND (reference sequence). The CDR3 is CASGKGGTEAFF. CDR3 sequence (DNA): TGTGCCAGTGGAAAGGGAGGCACTGAAGCTTTCTTT. Complete variable domain (other parts from reference TRBV19 and TRBJ1-1): DGGITQSPKYLFRKEGQNVTLSCEQNLNHDAMYWYRQDPGQGLRLIYYSQIVNDFQKGDIAEGYSVSREKKESFPLTVTSAQKNPTAFYLCASGKGGTEAFFGQGTRLTVV.

This clone was counted ten times or more. The J gene is TRBJ2-7, the V gene TRBV7-9, with 8 bases matching TRBD1. The CDR3 consists of 13 residues. V trimming: 7 bases; J trimming: 3 bases; junction bases outside the gene matches: 5. Germline-derived CDR1 and CDR2 are SEHNR and FQNEAQ (reference sequence). CDR3 sequence (DNA): TGTGCCAGCAAAAGAGGACAGGGCTACGAGCAGTACTTC. Amino acid sequence: CASKRGQGYEQYF.

The chain recombines TRBV7-8 with TRBJ1-5; a possible D gene is TRBD1 (6 bases). The CDR3 is 15 amino acids. CDR1 SGHVS and CDR2 FQNEAQ come from the germline V gene. V lost 5 bases and J lost 2, with 13 bases in between. The CDR3 DNA follows: TGTGCCAGCAGCGGGGCGGGGGGCGGCAATCAGCCCCAGCATTTT. Its protein product is CASSGAGGGNQPQHF.

J is TRBJ2-5 and V is TRBV28; 8 bases fit TRBD2. The CDR3 is made up of 14 amino acids. CDR1 MDHEN and CDR2 SYDVKM come from the germline V gene. V shed 7 bases and J 2 bases; nucleotides not matched to a gene: 6. This CDR3 reads CASTRGGSQETQYF. The CDR3 coding sequence is TGTGCCAGCACTCGGGGGGGTTCGCAAGAGACCCAGTACTTC. Complete variable domain (other parts from reference TRBV28 and TRBJ2-5): DVKVTQSSRYLVKRTGEKVFLECVQDMDHENMFWYRQDPGLGLRLIYFSYDVKMKEKGDIPEGYSVSREKKERFSLILESASTNQTSMYLCASTRGGSQETQYFGPGTRLLVL.

The chain joins TRBV2 to TRBJ2-7; TRBD2 aligns across 7 bases. Germline V gene lookup returns CDR1 SNHLY and CDR2 FYNNEI. The CDR3 consists of 13 residues. Losses at the gene ends were 7 bases for V and 3 bases for J; bases not matched to a gene: 6. The CDR3 loop is CASKRLARYEQYF. CDR3 DNA sequence: TGTGCCAGCAAACGACTAGCCCGCTACGAGCAGTACTTC.

This chain connects TRBV21-1 to TRBJ1-3; no DNA check was done on the table's D call, TRBD1. TRBV21-1 is listed as a pseudogene. The CDR3 runs 17 residues. CDR3 loop: CASSKNLSRETGNTIYF. The CDR3 nucleotides are TGTGCCAGCAGCAAAAACTTGAGCAGGGAAACTGGAAACACCATATATTTT.

The rearrangement uses TRBV4-1 and TRBJ1-4; D is perhaps TRBD1 (6 bases). Germline CDR1 and CDR2: MGHRA and YSYEKL. V lost 3 bases and J lost 3, with 11 bases in between. CDR3 length: 15 residues. In DNA, the CDR3 is TGCGCCAGCAGCCAGGCGACAGGTCCTAATGAAAAACTGTTTTTT. Its translation: CASSQATGPNEKLFF.

V and J are TRBV9 and TRBJ2-2; TRBD1 agrees at 7 bases. Germline V CDR1 and CDR2: SGDLS, YYNGEE. J gave up 0 bases and V 3 bases, and 8 bases lay outside the gene matches. The CDR3 spans 17 residues. CDR3 loop: CASSEPTGTPNTGELFF. The CDR3 DNA reads as TGTGCCAGCAGCGAGCCGACAGGGACCCCGAACACCGGGGAGCTGTTTTTT.

The gene calls are TRBV29-1 and TRBJ1-5; no clear D gene. Germline values: CDR1 SQVTM, CDR2 ANQGSEA. V was clipped by 6 bases and J by 4 bases, with 10 bases between them. The length of the CDR3 is 12 residues. The CDR3 DNA reads as TGCAGCGTCTCCGGGAGGAATCAGCCCCAGCATTTT. Its translation: CSVSGRNQPQHF.

This clone has a handful of counts. The chain is built from TRBV6-5 and TRBJ1-1, with D perhaps matching TRBD1 (5 bases). From germline, CDR1 is MNHEY and CDR2 SVGAGI. Trimming shortened V by 7 bases and J by 1 base, and 13 bases separated the two germline ends. The CDR3 is made up of 14 amino acids. The CDR3 region is CASTDSGGNTEAFF. CDR3 nucleotide sequence: TGTGCCAGCACCGACTCCGGGGGGAACACTGAAGCTTTCTTT.

The chain is built from TRBV2 and TRBJ2-5, with 9 bases matching TRBD2. Germline CDR1 SNHLY, CDR2 FYNNEI. J lost 2 bases, V lost 2 bases, and 3 bases had no gene match. CDR3 length: 15 amino acids. CDR3 nucleotide sequence: TGTGCCAGCAGTGAACTAGCGGGGACGCAAGAGACCCAGTACTTC. Amino acids: CASSELAGTQETQYF.

The chain combines TRBV6-1 with TRBJ1-1; 8 nucleotides agree with TRBD1. In germline, CDR1 is MNHNS, CDR2 SASEGT. The V gene end was trimmed by 1 base and the J gene end by 4 bases; junction bases not matched to a gene: 8. This CDR3 is 16 amino acids long. The chain's CDR3 is CASSEGQGARGTEAFF. The CDR3, as DNA: TGTGCCAGCAGTGAAGGTCAGGGGGCCAGGGGCACTGAAGCTTTCTTT.

This clone has only one observation. In DNA form, the CDR3 reads TGCGCCAGCAGCCGCAGAGGGGACAGCTTGAACACTGAAGCTTTCTTT. Its protein is CASSRRGDSLNTEAFF. This chain uses TRBV4-1 with TRBJ1-1, with TRBD1 identical over 7 bases. The CDR3 runs to 16 residues. The V and J ends lost 4 bases and 0 bases, in that order; junction bases with no gene match: 8. CDR1 MGHRA and CDR2 YSYEKL come from the germline V gene.

The CDR3 protein is CASSLYTGNTIYF. The CDR3 region has the DNA TGCGCCAGCAGCCTATATACTGGAAACACCATATATTTT. The chain carries TRBV5-1 and TRBJ1-3; D unclear. V was trimmed by 4 bases and J by 2 bases, leaving 7 bases between them. The CDR3 loop spans 13 amino acids. The germline V gene has CDR1 SGHRS and CDR2 YFSETQ.

The rearrangement uses TRBV2 and TRBJ2-3; the D gene is possibly TRBD1 (5 bases). The V and J ends lost 2 bases and 5 bases respectively, with 5 bases between them. The CDR3 sequence is 12 residues long. Germline-derived CDR1 and CDR2 are SNHLY and FYNNEI. The CDR3 protein is CASSETGDTQYF. The CDR3, as DNA: TGTGCCAGCAGTGAAACAGGAGATACGCAGTATTTT. Full variable domain (remainder filled in from reference TRBV2 and TRBJ2-3): EPEVTQTPSHQVTQMGQEVILRCVPISNHLYFYWYRQILGQKVEFLVSFYNNEISEKSEIFDDQFSVERPDGSNFTLKIRSTKLEDSAMYFCASSETGDTQYFGPGTRLTVL.

The gene calls are TRBV6-2 or TRBV6-3 and TRBJ1-1; tentatively, D is TRBD1 (6 bases). The CDR3 has 18 residues. Trimming stripped 6 bases from V and 2 bases from J, with 25 bases between. Per the germline V gene, CDR1 is MNHEY and CDR2 is SVGEGT. For the CDR3, the DNA is TGTGCCAGCAGCCGTATCGGGCAGGGGACATATTCAAACACTGAAGCTTTCTTT. Residues: CASSRIGQGTYSNTEAFF.

This rearrangement joins TRBV11-3 to TRBJ2-1; 8 positions match TRBD2. The CDR3 covers 17 residues. Trimming removed 0 bases from V and 0 bases from J; junction bases left unmatched: 4. Germline V gives CDR1 SGHNT, CDR2 YENEEA. CDR3 sequence: CASSLEVSGASYNEQFF. The CDR3 nucleotides are TGTGCCAGCAGCTTAGAGGTTAGCGGGGCCTCCTACAATGAGCAGTTCTTC.

V usage is TRBV4-2 and J usage is TRBJ1-1; D is unresolved. This CDR3 contains 15 residues. Trimming cost V 0 bases and J 4 bases, with 12 bases left between them. The germline V gene encodes CDR1 LGHNA and CDR2 YNFKEQ. The CDR3 loop is CASSQEIGSVTEAFF. CDR3 bases: TGTGCCAGCAGCCAAGAGATCGGGTCGGTCACTGAAGCTTTCTTT.

This chain links TRBV7-9 with TRBJ2-7; D gene unclear. CDR1 and CDR2 from the germline V gene are SEHNR and FQNEAQ (reference sequence). The germline V and J ends were trimmed by 2 bases and 4 bases, with 12 bases remaining between them. The CDR3 has 14 amino acids. The CDR3 DNA follows: TGTGCCAGCAGCTTATCGGGTCGCGGTTACGAGCAGTACTTC. The encoded protein is CASSLSGRGYEQYF.

The chain couples TRBV3-1 (or the pseudogene TRBV3-2) to TRBJ1-1; weak D call: TRBD1 (5 bases). The CDR3 spans 14 residues. Germline V lookup: CDR1 LGHDT, CDR2 YNNKEL (reference sequence). V was trimmed by 1 base and J by 2 bases, leaving 8 bases between them. The CDR3 DNA reads TGTGCCAGCAGCCAAGTGGGGGGAAACACTGAAGCTTTCTTT. Its protein product is CASSQVGGNTEAFF.

This chain connects TRBV7-9 to TRBJ2-7; TRBD1 might be the D (5 bases). Between the trimmed V and J ends, which lost 7 bases and 4 bases, there was a span of 14 bases. This CDR3 contains 13 residues. Germline V gives CDR1 SEHNR, CDR2 FQNEAQ (reference sequence). CDR3 in DNA: TGTGCCAGCAACAAGCAGCCAGGGTACGAGCAGTACTTC. It translates to CASNKQPGYEQYF.

In this sample, this clone turned up a few times. J is TRBJ2-3 and V is TRBV5-1, with D possibly being TRBD1 (5 bases). The CDR3 totals 14 residues. Germline assignment: CDR1 SGHRS and CDR2 YFSETQ. Trimming removed 0 bases from V and 6 bases from J, with 11 bases in between. CDR3 DNA sequence: TGCGCCAGCAGCTTGGGTAAGGGGTATGATACGCAGTATTTT. Translating gives CASSLGKGYDTQYF.

This clone appeared once. The chain links TRBV10-3 to TRBJ2-1; D remains ambiguous. The length of the CDR3 is 11 residues. The V gene lost 10 bases and the J gene lost 6 bases, with 10 bases spanning the gap. The germline V gene encodes CDR1 ENHRY and CDR2 SYGVKD. The CDR3, as DNA: TGTGCCACGCAGGCCACCAATGAGCAGTTCTTC. It yields the protein CATQATNEQFF.

This clone turned up a few times. This chain uses TRBV24-1 with TRBJ1-2; TRBD1 agrees at 7 bases. Unmatched junction bases numbered 2, after V lost 0 bases and J lost 5 bases. Germline loops: CDR1 KGHDR, CDR2 SFDVKD. This CDR3 contains 14 residues. The CDR3 bases are TGTGCCACCAGTGATTTGACGACAGGGTATGGCTACACCTTC. Protein sequence: CATSDLTTGYGYTF.